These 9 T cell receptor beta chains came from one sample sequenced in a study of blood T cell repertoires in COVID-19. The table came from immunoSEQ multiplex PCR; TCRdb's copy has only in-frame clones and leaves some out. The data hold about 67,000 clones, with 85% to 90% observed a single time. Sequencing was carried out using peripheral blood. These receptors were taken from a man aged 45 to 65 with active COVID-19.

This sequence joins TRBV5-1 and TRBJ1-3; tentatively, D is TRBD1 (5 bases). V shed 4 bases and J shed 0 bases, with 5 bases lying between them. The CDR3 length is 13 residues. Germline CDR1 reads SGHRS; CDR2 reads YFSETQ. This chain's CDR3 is CASSRGSGNTIYF. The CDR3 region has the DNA TGCGCCAGCAGCAGGGGCTCTGGAAACACCATATATTTT.

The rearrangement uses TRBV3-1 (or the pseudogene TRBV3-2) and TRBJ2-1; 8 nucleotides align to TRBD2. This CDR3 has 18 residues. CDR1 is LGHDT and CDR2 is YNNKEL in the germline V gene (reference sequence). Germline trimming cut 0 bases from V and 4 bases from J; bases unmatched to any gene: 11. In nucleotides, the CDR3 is TGTGCCAGCAGCCAAGAATTCGGGACGCGGGGGGCGTACAATGAGCAGTTCTTC. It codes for CASSQEFGTRGAYNEQFF.

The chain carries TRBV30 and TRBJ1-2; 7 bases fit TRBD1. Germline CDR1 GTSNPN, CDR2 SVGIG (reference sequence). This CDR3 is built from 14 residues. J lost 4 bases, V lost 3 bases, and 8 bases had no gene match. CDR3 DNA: TGTGCCTGGAGAGGGGACAGCAAGCTCTATGGCTACACCTTC. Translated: CAWRGDSKLYGYTF.

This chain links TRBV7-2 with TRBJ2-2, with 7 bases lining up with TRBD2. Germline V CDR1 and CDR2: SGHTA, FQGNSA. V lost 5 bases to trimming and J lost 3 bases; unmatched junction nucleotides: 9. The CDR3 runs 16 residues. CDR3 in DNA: TGTGCCAGCAGCGTTTCGGGGGGTAGGGACACCGGGGAGCTGTTTTTT. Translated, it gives CASSVSGGRDTGELFF.

CDR3: CATSREGVAGGRSDTQYF. The CDR3 DNA follows: TGTGCCACCAGCAGAGAAGGAGTGGCAGGGGGCCGATCAGATACGCAGTATTTT. The rearrangement uses TRBV15 and TRBJ2-3, with 8 nucleotides matching TRBD1. CDR1 is LNHNV and CDR2 is YYDKDF in the germline V gene (reference sequence). CDR3 length equals 18 residues. The V and J ends lost 0 bases and 4 bases, in that order; junction bases with no gene match: 12.

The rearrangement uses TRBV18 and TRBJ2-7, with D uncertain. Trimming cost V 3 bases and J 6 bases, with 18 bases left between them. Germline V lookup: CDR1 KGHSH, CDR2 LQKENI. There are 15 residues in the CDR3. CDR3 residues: CASSPTIGDLTEQYF. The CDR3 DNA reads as TGTGCCAGCTCACCGACCATAGGAGATCTCACCGAGCAGTACTTC.

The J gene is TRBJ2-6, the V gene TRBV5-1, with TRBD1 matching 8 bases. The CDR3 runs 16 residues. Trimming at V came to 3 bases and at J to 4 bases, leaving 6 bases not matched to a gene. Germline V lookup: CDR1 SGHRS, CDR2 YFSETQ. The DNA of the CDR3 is TGCGCCAGCAGCTCCGACAGGGGACGGGGGGCCAACGTCCTGACTTTC. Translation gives CASSSDRGRGANVLTF.

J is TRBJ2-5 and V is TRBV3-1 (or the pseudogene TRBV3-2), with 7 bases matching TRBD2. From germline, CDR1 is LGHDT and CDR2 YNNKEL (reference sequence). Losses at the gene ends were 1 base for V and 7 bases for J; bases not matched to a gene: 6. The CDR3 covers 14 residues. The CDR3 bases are TGTGCCAGCAGCCAAGTCAGACCGGGGGGGACCCAGTACTTC. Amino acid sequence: CASSQVRPGGTQYF.

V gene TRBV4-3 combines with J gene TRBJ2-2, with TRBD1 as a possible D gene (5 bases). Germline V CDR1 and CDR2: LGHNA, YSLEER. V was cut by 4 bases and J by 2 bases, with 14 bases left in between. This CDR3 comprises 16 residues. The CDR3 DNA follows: TGCGCCAGCAGCCTATTTACAGGCCCTAACACCGGGGAGCTGTTTTTT. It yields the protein CASSLFTGPNTGELFF.